A single sample gave rise to the 17 T cell receptor beta chains below, sequenced in a study of CD8 T cells in ankylosing spondylitis. Each CDR3 protein is one row after TCRdb ran MiXCR on the 5' RACE reads. Of some 220,000 distinct CDR3 sequences listed, roughly a tenth were seen once; the top ten hold 2.6%. The specimen was blood, either unsorted or a sorted T cell fraction (not recorded which). The receptor set was obtained from a male donor with ankylosing spondylitis or in good health (not recorded which).

This clonotype was picked up many times. J is TRBJ2-1 and V is TRBV5-1, with 9 nucleotides matching TRBD1. This CDR3 region has 13 residues. CDR1 SGHRS and CDR2 YFSETQ come from the germline V gene. V was pared by 8 bases and J by 5 bases, with 5 bases of the junction left unmatched. This chain's CDR3 is CASCRDRDNEQFF. As DNA, the CDR3 is TGCGCCAGTTGCCGGGACAGGGACAATGAGCAGTTCTTC.

This sequence joins TRBV5-1 and TRBJ1-1; D is possibly TRBD1 (5 bases). This CDR3 has 15 amino acids. Germline lookup yields CDR1 SGHRS and CDR2 YFSETQ. The germline V and J ends were trimmed by 4 bases and 1 base, with 14 bases remaining between them. The CDR3 loop reads CASSKQATSNTEAFF. The CDR3 nucleotides are TGCGCCAGCAGCAAACAGGCGACCTCGAACACTGAAGCTTTCTTT.

There are many counts of this clonotype. The chain employs TRBV6-5 and TRBJ1-1, with D hard to call. Trimming stripped 7 bases from V and 1 base from J, with 4 bases between. Germline V gene lookup returns CDR1 MNHEY and CDR2 SVGAGI. This CDR3 is built from 11 residues. In DNA form, the CDR3 reads TGTGCCAGCACCCAGAACACTGAAGCTTTCTTT. It encodes CASTQNTEAFF.

This clonotype was observed at least ten times. The J gene is TRBJ1-4, the V gene TRBV20-1; 10 bases map to TRBD1. V lost 6 bases to trimming and J lost 6 bases; unmatched junction nucleotides: 4. The CDR3 totals 13 residues. The germline V gene has CDR1 DFQATT and CDR2 SNEGSKA (reference sequence). As DNA, the CDR3 is TGCAGTGCCGACAGGGGGCGGGATGAAAAACTGTTTTTT. Residues: CSADRGRDEKLFF.

This clonotype occurred many times. This sequence joins TRBV9 and TRBJ2-7; unclear D gene. CDR1 and CDR2 from the germline V gene are SGDLS and YYNGEE. V lost 0 bases and J 3 bases, leaving 13 bases between the germline ends. The CDR3 is 15 residues long. The CDR3: CASSVAYGQDYEQYF. CDR3 coding DNA: TGTGCCAGCAGCGTAGCTTATGGGCAGGACTACGAGCAGTACTTC.

Comment on this clonotype: It may be a read error: a sequence one base away is much more abundant. The chain uses TRBV25-1 and TRBJ1-1, with D perhaps matching TRBD1 (5 bases). The CDR3 is 14 amino acids. The germline gives CDR1 MGHDK, CDR2 SYGVNS. CDR3 nucleotides: TGTGTCAGCAGTGAATATGGGCCAGGGATTAATGCTTTCTTT. It is translated as CVSSEYGPGINAFF.

This clonotype was recorded many times. V and J are TRBV12-3 or TRBV12-4 and TRBJ2-5; 8 nucleotides line up with TRBD1. The CDR3 runs 15 residues. The V segment lost 7 bases and the J segment 4 bases; nucleotides outside the gene matches: 11. CDR3 nucleotide sequence: TGTGCCAGCACCCTTGGACAGGGATCGGGAGAGACCCAGTACTTC. As protein: CASTLGQGSGETQYF.

In its sample, this clonotype was seen a few times. The V gene is TRBV30, the J gene TRBJ2-5; D is uncertain. CDR3 length: 15 residues. V was cut by 5 bases and J by 5 bases, with 21 bases left in between. The V gene's germline CDR1 is GTSNPN and CDR2 SVGIG (reference sequence). CDR3 sequence (DNA): TGTGCCTGGGCGAACGACTTGCCAACGGAGGAGACCCAGTACTTC. Translation gives CAWANDLPTEETQYF.

This clonotype has at least ten counts. V gene TRBV20-1 combines with J gene TRBJ1-1; weak D call: TRBD1 (6 bases). The CDR3 runs 15 residues. CDR1 and CDR2 from the germline V gene are DFQATT and SNEGSKA (reference sequence). V lost 0 bases, J lost 1 base, and 12 bases lay in between. This chain's CDR3 is CSARETGVGNTEAFF. The CDR3 bases are TGCAGTGCTAGAGAGACAGGAGTGGGGAACACTGAAGCTTTCTTT.

The CDR3 here is CATSQGGGLAANNEQFF. The CDR3 region has the DNA TGTGCCACCAGCCAGGGAGGGGGACTAGCGGCGAACAATGAGCAGTTCTTC. This chain links TRBV15 with TRBJ2-1; TRBD2 matches at 11 bases. Germline assignment: CDR1 LNHNV and CDR2 YYDKDF (reference sequence). The CDR3 runs to 17 residues. Trimming at V came to 5 bases and at J to 5 bases, leaving 11 bases not matched to a gene.

This clonotype was detected many times. The chain has TRBV11-2 and TRBJ2-1; D tentatively reads TRBD1 or TRBD2 (5 bases each). CDR1 is SGHAT, CDR2 FQNNGV, per germline. This CDR3 contains 14 residues. V dropped 4 bases and J dropped 9 bases, with 16 bases sitting between them. In DNA form, the CDR3 reads TGTGCCAGCAGCTCCGGCAGGGAGATAGGTGAGCAGTTCTTC. It is translated as CASSSGREIGEQFF.

The sample holds many counts of this clonotype. The CDR3 protein is CSVGSPGNTEAFF. In DNA form, the CDR3 reads TGCAGCGTCGGGAGTCCTGGTAACACTGAAGCTTTCTTT. This chain links TRBV29-1 with TRBJ1-1, with unresolved D. The V gene lost 6 bases and the J gene lost 2 bases, with 13 bases spanning the gap. The germline V gene has CDR1 SQVTM and CDR2 ANQGSEA. This CDR3 comprises 13 residues.

This clonotype was counted at least ten times. The chain recombines TRBV9 with TRBJ2-5; D remains ambiguous. This CDR3 is built from 16 residues. Germline CDR1 reads SGDLS; CDR2 reads YYNGEE. The V and J ends lost 0 bases and 4 bases respectively, with 16 bases between them. The CDR3 coding sequence is TGTGCCAGCAGCGTAGGCGTAGGGTTCAGGTCAGAGACCCAGTACTTC. Translation gives CASSVGVGFRSETQYF.

There are many counts of this clonotype. The chain is built from TRBV9 and TRBJ2-2; 8 nucleotides align to TRBD2. CDR1 SGDLS and CDR2 YYNGEE come from the germline V gene. This CDR3 has 15 amino acids. V dropped 6 bases and J dropped 6; count of bases not matched to a gene: 10. The CDR3 nucleotides are TGTGCCAGCACCGCGAGCGGGGGTTCGGCCGGGGAGCTGTTTTTT. Protein sequence: CASTASGGSAGELFF.

As concerns this clonotype: This may stem from a read error, because a much larger clone lies one nucleotide away. The chain uses TRBV7-2 and TRBJ2-5; 11 bases line up with TRBD2. The CDR3 is 17 amino acids. Germline loops: CDR1 SGHTA, CDR2 FQGNSA. CDR3 amino acids: CANSLRGTSGLQETQYF. For the CDR3, the DNA is TGTGCCAACAGCTTACGTGGGACTAGCGGCCTCCAAGAGACCCAGTACTTC.

This clonotype was found many times. The rearrangement links TRBV12-3 or TRBV12-4 to TRBJ1-1; D uncertain. The germline V and J ends were trimmed by 6 bases and 10 bases, with 12 bases remaining between them. This CDR3 contains 11 residues. CDR3 sequence (DNA): TGTGCCAGCAGACCCGGACTGGTAGCTTTCTTT. It encodes CASRPGLVAFF.

V is TRBV7-9 and J is TRBJ1-2; 7 nucleotides align to TRBD1. The V and J ends lost 5 bases and 5 bases, in that order; junction bases with no gene match: 5. This CDR3 contains 13 residues. Germline-derived CDR1 and CDR2 are SEHNR and FQNEAQ (reference sequence). The CDR3 bases are TGTGCCAGCAGCCTCGGGACAGTATATGGCTACACCTTC. Encoded protein: CASSLGTVYGYTF.